This passage covers 14 T cell receptor beta chains from one sample sequenced in a study of blood T cell repertoires in COVID-19. Clones were sequenced by immunoSEQ multiplex PCR, and TCRdb holds only the in-frame ones, with some missing. The profile covers some 130,000 clones, with over 60% appearing a single time and less than 15% taken by the ten largest. Sequencing input: peripheral blood. These receptors were taken from a man older than 75 with acute or convalescent COVID-19.

The rearrangement uses TRBV21-1 and TRBJ2-7; whether TRBD2, the table's D call, matches the DNA was not checked. TRBV21-1 is reported as a pseudogene. The CDR3 is made up of 19 amino acids. The CDR3 reads CASSKMIGMWRGASYEQYF. CDR3 in DNA: TGTGCCAGCAGCAAAATGATCGGTATGTGGCGGGGGGCCTCCTACGAGCAGTACTTC.

This clone was seen only a few times. CDR3 region: CASSSRGVIAGDNEQFF. For the CDR3, the DNA is TGTGCCAGCAGTTCCCGCGGCGTGATAGCGGGGGACAATGAGCAGTTCTTC. The V gene is TRBV6-2 or TRBV6-3, the J gene TRBJ2-1; 9 bases are a match to TRBD2. V gave up 4 bases and J gave up 5 bases; unmatched junction bases: 12. The germline V gene has CDR1 MNHEY and CDR2 SVGEGT. The CDR3 is 17 residues long.

In this sample, this clone turned up a few times. V is TRBV4-3 and J is TRBJ2-4, with a tentative D call TRBD1 (5 bases). CDR3 length equals 16 residues. The ends were cut back, 1 base at V and 6 bases at J, with 16 bases in the middle. Germline-derived CDR1 and CDR2 are LGHNA and YSLEER. In DNA, the CDR3 is TGCGCCAGCAGCCAAGGAGGACACGTTAGGGGAAACATTCAGTACTTC. As protein: CASSQGGHVRGNIQYF.

This clone was recorded a few times. V gene TRBV6-5 combines with J gene TRBJ2-1; 11 nucleotides line up with TRBD2. The CDR3 is 15 amino acids. Germline V CDR1 and CDR2: MNHEY, SVGAGI. V gave up 2 bases and J gave up 6 bases; unmatched junction bases: 3. The CDR3 here is CASSYLAGGFNEQFF. The DNA of the CDR3 is TGTGCCAGCAGTTACCTAGCGGGGGGATTCAATGAGCAGTTCTTC.

The gene calls are TRBV6-2 or TRBV6-3 and TRBJ1-2; D is unclear. The V gene lost 0 bases and the J gene lost 7 bases, with 9 bases spanning the gap. Per germline, CDR1 MNHEY and CDR2 SVGEGT. The CDR3 covers 13 residues. CDR3 in DNA: TGTGCCAGCAGTTACTCGGACGAGGGTGGCTACACCTTC. Translation: CASSYSDEGGYTF.

The rearrangement uses TRBV7-2 and TRBJ2-2; the match to TRBD1 covers 8 bases. V lost 2 bases and J lost 2; bases outside the gene matches: 4. The V gene's germline CDR1 is SGHTA and CDR2 FQGNSA. This CDR3 is 16 amino acids long. The CDR3 nucleotides are TGTGCCAGCAGCTTAATGGCAGGGGGCAACACCGGGGAGCTGTTTTTT. Encoded protein: CASSLMAGGNTGELFF.

The chain is built from TRBV2 and TRBJ2-4; D is uncertain. CDR1 is SNHLY and CDR2 is FYNNEI in the germline V gene. Trimming stripped 10 bases from V and 0 bases from J, with 13 bases between. The CDR3 is 14 residues long. CDR3 bases: TGTGCCAACAGAGACACACTAGCCAAAAACATTCAGTACTTC. The encoded protein is CANRDTLAKNIQYF.

This sequence joins TRBV3-1 (or the pseudogene TRBV3-2) and TRBJ1-2; D gene ambiguous. This CDR3 has 13 residues. The V and J ends lost 9 bases and 8 bases respectively, with 19 bases between them. Germline V gene data show CDR1 as LGHDT and CDR2 as YNNKEL (reference sequence). CDR3 sequence (DNA): TGTGCCAGTGTGGGAGTCCCGGGGTTCGGCTACACCTTC. It codes for CASVGVPGFGYTF.

This rearrangement joins TRBV11-2 to TRBJ2-1, with D maybe TRBD1 (6 bases). The CDR3 is 16 residues long. Germline V gene sequence: CDR1 SGHAT, CDR2 FQNNGV. V lost 4 bases and J lost 4, with 17 bases in between. As DNA, the CDR3 is TGTGCCAGCAGCTCAGCGGACAGTCTGGGGTACAATGAGCAGTTCTTC. Its protein is CASSSADSLGYNEQFF.

The chain is built from TRBV15 and TRBJ2-2; D may be TRBD2 (6 bases). Per germline, CDR1 LNHNV and CDR2 YYDKDF (reference sequence). V was shortened by 4 bases and J by 0 bases, with 12 bases between the two germline ends. CDR3 length: 16 amino acids. The CDR3, as DNA: TGTGCCACCAGCAAATACGGGACTCCGAACACCGGGGAGCTGTTTTTT. Its protein product is CATSKYGTPNTGELFF.

This clone was observed a few times. The V call is TRBV29-1, the J call TRBJ2-2; 9 bases are shared with TRBD2. This CDR3 contains 14 residues. The junction had 10 bases not matched to a gene; V was cut back by 0 bases and J by 14 bases. CDR1 is SQVTM and CDR2 is ANQGSEA in the germline V gene. The CDR3 nucleotides are TGCAGCGTTGAAGATCAACGGGGTAGCGGGGGACTGTTTTTT. This gives the protein CSVEDQRGSGGLFF.

This rearrangement joins TRBV12-3 or TRBV12-4 to TRBJ2-1; D uncertain. V dropped 6 bases and J dropped 8 bases, with 11 bases sitting between them. The CDR3 is 12 amino acids. CDR3 DNA: TGTGCCAGCAGCTCCTCCCTCCATGAGCAGTTCTTC. This codes for CASSSSLHEQFF.

In this sample, this clone turned up a few times. V usage is TRBV5-6 and J usage is TRBJ1-2; the match to TRBD1 covers 9 bases. Trimming took 3 bases from V and 8 from J; bases not matched to a gene: 5. The CDR3 contains 13 residues. Looked up from germline, CDR1 is SGHDT and CDR2 is YYEEEE. CDR3 region: CASSWDRDGGYTF. The CDR3 nucleotides read TGTGCCAGCAGCTGGGACAGGGACGGAGGCTACACCTTC.

This chain joins TRBV6-2 or TRBV6-3 and TRBJ2-3; D is unclear. Trimming took 2 bases from V and 5 from J, leaving 14 bases between them. CDR3 length: 15 amino acids. Germline assignment: CDR1 MNHEY and CDR2 SVGEGT. CDR3 sequence (DNA): TGTGCCAGCAGTTACCTAGGTGGTACGGTAGATACGCAGTATTTT. Encoded protein: CASSYLGGTVDTQYF.